The entry below describes one TCR beta chain. RNA was extracted with the RNeasy kit, and a quantity of roughly 0.5 to 1 ug was reverse transcribed using random hexamers. Each CDR3 protein is one row after TCRdb ran MiXCR on the immunoSEQ multiplex PCR reads. The table includes 200,000 to 250,000 distinct CDR3 sequences, about 95% detected once. The data are from a study of CD8 T cells in Susac syndrome. TEMRA cells were FACS-enriched, with CD8+ and CD4+ T cells isolated negatively. The CDR3 spans 15 residues. The germline V gene encodes CDR1 SGHNT and CDR2 YYREEE (reference sequence). V lost 4 bases, J lost 4 bases, and 8 bases stayed unmatched.

This receptor was taken from a human donor with multiple sclerosis. Sample: CD4+ T cells from PBMCs. This chain uses TRBV5-4 with TRBJ1-2, with 9 bases matching TRBD1. The CDR3 coding sequence is TGTGCCAGCAGCCCGGACAGGGGACGCGCCTATGGCTACACCTTC. It codes for CASSPDRGRAYGYTF.